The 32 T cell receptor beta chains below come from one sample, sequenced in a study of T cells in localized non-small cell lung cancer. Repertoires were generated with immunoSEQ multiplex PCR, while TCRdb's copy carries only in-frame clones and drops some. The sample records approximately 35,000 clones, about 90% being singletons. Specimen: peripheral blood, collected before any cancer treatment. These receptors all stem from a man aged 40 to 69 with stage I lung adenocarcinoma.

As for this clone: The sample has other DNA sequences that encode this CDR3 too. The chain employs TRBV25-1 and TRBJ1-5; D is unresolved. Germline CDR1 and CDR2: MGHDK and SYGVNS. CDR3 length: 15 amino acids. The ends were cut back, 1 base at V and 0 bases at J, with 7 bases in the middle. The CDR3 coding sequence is TGTGCCAGCAGTGAATCGGGAAATAGCAATCAGCCCCAGCATTTT. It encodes CASSESGNSNQPQHF.

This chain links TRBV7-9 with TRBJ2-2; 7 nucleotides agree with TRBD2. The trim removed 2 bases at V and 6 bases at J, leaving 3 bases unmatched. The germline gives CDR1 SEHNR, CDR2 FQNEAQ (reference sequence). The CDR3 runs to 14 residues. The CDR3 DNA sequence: TGTGCCAGCAGCTTATTTCGGGGGGCCGGGGAGCTGTTTTTT. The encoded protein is CASSLFRGAGELFF.

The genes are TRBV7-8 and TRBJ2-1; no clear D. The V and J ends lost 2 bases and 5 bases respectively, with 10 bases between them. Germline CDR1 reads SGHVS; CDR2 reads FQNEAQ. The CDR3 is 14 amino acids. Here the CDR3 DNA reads TGTGCCAGCAGCTTAAGGTCTGGGAACAATGAGCAGTTCTTC. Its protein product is CASSLRSGNNEQFF.

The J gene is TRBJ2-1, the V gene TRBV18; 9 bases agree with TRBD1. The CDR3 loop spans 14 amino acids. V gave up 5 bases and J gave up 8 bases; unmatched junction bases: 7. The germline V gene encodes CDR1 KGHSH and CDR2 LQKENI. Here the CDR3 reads CASSAGTGNYEQFF. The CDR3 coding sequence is TGTGCCAGCTCAGCCGGGACAGGGAACTATGAGCAGTTCTTC.

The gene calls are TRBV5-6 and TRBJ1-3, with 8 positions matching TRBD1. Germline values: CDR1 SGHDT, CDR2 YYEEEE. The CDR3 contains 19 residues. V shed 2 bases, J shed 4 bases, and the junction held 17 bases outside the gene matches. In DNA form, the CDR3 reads TGTGCCAGCAGCTTTTTCCCAGACAGGGGTCCTTCTGTCGGAAACACCATATATTTT. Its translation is CASSFFPDRGPSVGNTIYF.

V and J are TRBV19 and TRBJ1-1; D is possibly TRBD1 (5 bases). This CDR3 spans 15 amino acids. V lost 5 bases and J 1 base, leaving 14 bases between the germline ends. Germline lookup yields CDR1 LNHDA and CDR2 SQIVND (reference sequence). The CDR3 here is CASSPGHTGNTEAFF. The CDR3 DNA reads TGTGCCAGTAGTCCGGGGCATACCGGGAACACTGAAGCTTTCTTT.

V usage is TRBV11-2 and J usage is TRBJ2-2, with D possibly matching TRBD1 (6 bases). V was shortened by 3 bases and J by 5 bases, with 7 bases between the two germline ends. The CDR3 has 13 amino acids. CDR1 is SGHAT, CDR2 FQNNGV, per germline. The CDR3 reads CASSFTGTGELFF. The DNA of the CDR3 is TGTGCCAGCAGCTTCACAGGGACCGGGGAGCTGTTTTTT.

The CDR3 spells CASSIGGLTNSPLHF. The CDR3 DNA follows: TGTGCCAGCAGCATCGGTGGCCTCACCAATTCACCCCTCCACTTT. The chain combines TRBV5-4 with TRBJ1-6, with D unclear. Trimming cost V 4 bases and J 7 bases, with 15 bases left between them. Germline V gene data show CDR1 as SGHNT and CDR2 as YYREEE (reference sequence). CDR3 length: 15 amino acids.

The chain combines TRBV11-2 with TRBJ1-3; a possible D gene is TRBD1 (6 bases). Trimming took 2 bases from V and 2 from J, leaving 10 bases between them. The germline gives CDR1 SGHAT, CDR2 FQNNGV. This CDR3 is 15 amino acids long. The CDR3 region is CASSLRTVPGNTIYF. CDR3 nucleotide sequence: TGTGCCAGCAGCTTAAGGACAGTCCCTGGAAACACCATATATTTT.

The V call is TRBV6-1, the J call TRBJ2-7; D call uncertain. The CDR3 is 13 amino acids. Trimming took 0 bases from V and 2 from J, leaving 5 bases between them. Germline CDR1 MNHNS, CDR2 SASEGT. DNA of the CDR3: TGTGCCAGCAGTGAAGCCTTGACCTACGAGCAGTACTTC. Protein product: CASSEALTYEQYF.

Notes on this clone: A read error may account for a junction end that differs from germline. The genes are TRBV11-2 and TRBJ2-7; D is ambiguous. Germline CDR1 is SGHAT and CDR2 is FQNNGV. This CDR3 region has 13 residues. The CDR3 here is CASSLSPSHEQYF. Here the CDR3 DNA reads TGTGCCAGCAGCTTAAGCCCCTCCCACGAGCAGTACTTC.

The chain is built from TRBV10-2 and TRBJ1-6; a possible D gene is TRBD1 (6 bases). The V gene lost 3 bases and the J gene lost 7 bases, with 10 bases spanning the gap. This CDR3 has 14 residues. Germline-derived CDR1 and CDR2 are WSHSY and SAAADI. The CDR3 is CASSDWTENSPLHF. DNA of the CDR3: TGCGCCAGCAGTGATTGGACAGAAAATTCACCCCTCCACTTT.

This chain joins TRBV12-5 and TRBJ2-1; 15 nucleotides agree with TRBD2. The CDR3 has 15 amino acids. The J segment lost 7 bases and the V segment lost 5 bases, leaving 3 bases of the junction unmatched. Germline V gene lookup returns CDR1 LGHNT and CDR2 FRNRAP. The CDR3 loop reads CASGLGLAGGNEQFF. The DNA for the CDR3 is TGTGCTAGTGGTCTGGGACTAGCGGGGGGAAATGAGCAGTTCTTC. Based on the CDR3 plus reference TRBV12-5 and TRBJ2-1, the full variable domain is DARVTQTPRHKVTEMGQEVTMRCQPILGHNTVFWYRQTMMQGLELLAYFRNRAPLDDSGMPKDRFSAEMPDATLATLKIQPSEPRDSAVYFCASGLGLAGGNEQFFGPGTRLTVL.

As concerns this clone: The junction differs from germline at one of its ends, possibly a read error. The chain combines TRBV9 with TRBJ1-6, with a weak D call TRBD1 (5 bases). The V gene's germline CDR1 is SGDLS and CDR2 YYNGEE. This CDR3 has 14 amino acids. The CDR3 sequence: CASSEGNSNSPLRF. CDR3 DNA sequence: TGTGCCAGCAGCGAGGGGAACTCCAATTCACCCCTCCGCTTT.

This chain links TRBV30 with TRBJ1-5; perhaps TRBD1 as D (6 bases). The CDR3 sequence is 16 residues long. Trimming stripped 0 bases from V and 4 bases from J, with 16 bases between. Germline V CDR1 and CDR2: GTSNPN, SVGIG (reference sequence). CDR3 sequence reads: CAWSVRDRGANQPQHF. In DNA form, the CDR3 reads TGTGCCTGGAGTGTAAGGGATAGGGGGGCAAATCAGCCCCAGCATTTT.

DNA for the CDR3: TGTGCCAGCAGCTTAGGACTCGACCACGAGCAGTACTTC. Translating it yields CASSLGLDHEQYF. This chain joins TRBV7-6 and TRBJ2-7, with D uncertain. Germline V CDR1 and CDR2: SGHVS, FNYEAQ. Trimming pared 1 base from V and 5 bases from J, leaving 9 bases between. The CDR3 loop spans 13 amino acids.

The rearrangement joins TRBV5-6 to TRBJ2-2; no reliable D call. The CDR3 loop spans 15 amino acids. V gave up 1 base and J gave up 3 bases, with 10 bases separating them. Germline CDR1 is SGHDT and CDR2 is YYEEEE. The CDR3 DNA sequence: TGTGCCAGCAGCTTGAGGGTGCTTTACACCGGGGAGCTGTTTTTT. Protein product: CASSLRVLYTGELFF.

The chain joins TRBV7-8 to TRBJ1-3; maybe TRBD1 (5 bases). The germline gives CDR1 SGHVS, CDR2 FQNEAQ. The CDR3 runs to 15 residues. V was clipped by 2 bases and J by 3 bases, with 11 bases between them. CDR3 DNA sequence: TGTGCCAGCAGCTTACTAGGGACTCTTGGAAACACCATATATTTT. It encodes CASSLLGTLGNTIYF.

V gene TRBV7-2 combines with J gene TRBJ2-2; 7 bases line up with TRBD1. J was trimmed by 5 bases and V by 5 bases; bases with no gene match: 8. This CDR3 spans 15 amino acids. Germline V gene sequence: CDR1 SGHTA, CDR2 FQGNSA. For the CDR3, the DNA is TGTGCCAGCAGCCGACGCGGACAGGCGACCGGGGAGCTGTTTTTT. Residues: CASSRRGQATGELFF.

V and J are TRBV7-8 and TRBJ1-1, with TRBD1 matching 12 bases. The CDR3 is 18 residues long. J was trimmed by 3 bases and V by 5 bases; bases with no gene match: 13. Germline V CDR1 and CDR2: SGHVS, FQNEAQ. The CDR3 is CASSRDRDRGRGDTEAFF. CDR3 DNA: TGTGCCAGCAGCAGGGACCGGGACAGGGGGCGGGGGGACACTGAAGCTTTCTTT.

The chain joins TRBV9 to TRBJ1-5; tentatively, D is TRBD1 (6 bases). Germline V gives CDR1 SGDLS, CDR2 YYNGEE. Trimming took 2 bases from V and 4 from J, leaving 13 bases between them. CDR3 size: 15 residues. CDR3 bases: TGTGCCAGCAGCGTCTCAGGGGTAGGAAATCAGCCCCAGCATTTT. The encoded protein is CASSVSGVGNQPQHF.

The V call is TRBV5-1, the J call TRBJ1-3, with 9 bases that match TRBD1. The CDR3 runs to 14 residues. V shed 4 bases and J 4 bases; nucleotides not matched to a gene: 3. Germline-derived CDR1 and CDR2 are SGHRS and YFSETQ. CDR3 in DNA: TGCGCCAGCAGCCAAGGGACAGGGGGAAACACCATATATTTT. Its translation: CASSQGTGGNTIYF.

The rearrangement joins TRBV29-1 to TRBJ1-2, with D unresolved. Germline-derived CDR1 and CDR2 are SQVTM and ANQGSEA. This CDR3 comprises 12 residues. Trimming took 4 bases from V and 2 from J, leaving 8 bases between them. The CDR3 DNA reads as TGCAGCGTTGTTGCGGGGAACTATGGCTACACCTTC. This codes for CSVVAGNYGYTF.

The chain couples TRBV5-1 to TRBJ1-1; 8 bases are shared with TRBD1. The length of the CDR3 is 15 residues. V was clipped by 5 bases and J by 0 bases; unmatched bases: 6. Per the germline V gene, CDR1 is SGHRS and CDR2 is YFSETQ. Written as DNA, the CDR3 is TGCGCCAGCAGGACAGGGGATAATATGAACACTGAAGCTTTCTTT. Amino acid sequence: CASRTGDNMNTEAFF.

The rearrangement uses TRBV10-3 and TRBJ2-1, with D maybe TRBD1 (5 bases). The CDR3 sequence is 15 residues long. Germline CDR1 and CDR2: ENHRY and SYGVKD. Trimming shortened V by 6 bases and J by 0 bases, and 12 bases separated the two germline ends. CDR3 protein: CAIRAPGNSYNEQFF. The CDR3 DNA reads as TGTGCCATCAGAGCCCCAGGGAACTCCTACAATGAGCAGTTCTTC.

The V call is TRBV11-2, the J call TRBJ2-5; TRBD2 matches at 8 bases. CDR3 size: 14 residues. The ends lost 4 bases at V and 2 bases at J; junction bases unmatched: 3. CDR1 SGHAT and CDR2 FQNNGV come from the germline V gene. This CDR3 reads CASSSGGGQETQYF. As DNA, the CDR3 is TGTGCCAGCAGCTCGGGAGGGGGACAAGAGACCCAGTACTTC.

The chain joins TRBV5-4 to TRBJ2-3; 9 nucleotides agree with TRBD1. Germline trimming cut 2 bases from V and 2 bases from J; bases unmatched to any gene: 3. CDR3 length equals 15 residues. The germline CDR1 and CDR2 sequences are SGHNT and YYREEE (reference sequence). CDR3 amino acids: CASSLGTGNTDTQYF. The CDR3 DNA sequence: TGTGCCAGCAGCTTAGGGACAGGGAACACAGATACGCAGTATTTT.

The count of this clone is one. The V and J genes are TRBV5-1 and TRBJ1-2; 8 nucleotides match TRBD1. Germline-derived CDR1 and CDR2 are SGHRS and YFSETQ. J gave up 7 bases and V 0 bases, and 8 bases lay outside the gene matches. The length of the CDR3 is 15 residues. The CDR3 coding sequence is TGCGCCAGCAGCTTGGACGACAGGGGAATTCTTGGCTACACCTTC. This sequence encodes CASSLDDRGILGYTF.

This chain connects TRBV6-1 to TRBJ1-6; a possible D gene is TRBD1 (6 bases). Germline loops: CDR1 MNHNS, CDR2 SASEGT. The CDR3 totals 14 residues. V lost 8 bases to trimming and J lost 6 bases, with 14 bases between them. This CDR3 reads CASRLGGGNSPLHF. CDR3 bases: TGTGCCAGCCGCTTGGGGGGCGGTAATTCACCCCTCCACTTT.

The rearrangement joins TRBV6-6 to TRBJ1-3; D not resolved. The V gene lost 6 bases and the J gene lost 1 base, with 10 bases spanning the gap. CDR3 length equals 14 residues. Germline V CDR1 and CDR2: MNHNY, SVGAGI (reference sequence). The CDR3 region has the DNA TGTGCCAGCAGACAGAGTCTGTCTGGAAACACCATATATTTT. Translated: CASRQSLSGNTIYF.

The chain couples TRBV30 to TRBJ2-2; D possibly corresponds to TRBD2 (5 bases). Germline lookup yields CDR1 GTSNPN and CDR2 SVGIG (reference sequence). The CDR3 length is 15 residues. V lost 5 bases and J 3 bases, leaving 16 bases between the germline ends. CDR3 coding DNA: TGTGCCTGGCGAACCGGGAATATGTACACCGGGGAGCTGTTTTTT. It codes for CAWRTGNMYTGELFF.

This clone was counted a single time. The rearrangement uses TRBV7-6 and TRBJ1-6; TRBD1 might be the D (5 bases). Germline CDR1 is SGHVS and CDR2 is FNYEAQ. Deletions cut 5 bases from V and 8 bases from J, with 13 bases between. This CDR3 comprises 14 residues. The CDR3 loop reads CASSRDGRDSPLHF. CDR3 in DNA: TGTGCCAGCAGCCGGGACGGGAGGGATTCACCCCTCCACTTT.